The 31 T cell receptor beta chains presented below share a single source sample, sequenced in a study of radiotherapy plus CTLA-4 blockade in lung cancer. The data were produced by immunoSEQ multiplex PCR, yet TCRdb's version contains in-frame clones alone and is incomplete. The data show tens of thousands of clones, with 79% seen just once and roughly a tenth held by the top ten. The source material was peripheral blood, sampled from a patient treated with radiotherapy plus ipilimumab. The receptor set was obtained from a human donor with non-small cell lung cancer who had a complete response to radiotherapy plus ipilimumab.

The rearrangement uses TRBV7-2 and TRBJ2-5, with D uncertain. This CDR3 contains 13 residues. Looked up from germline, CDR1 is SGHTA and CDR2 is FQGNSA. Deletions cut 6 bases from V and 7 bases from J, with 15 bases between. CDR3 region: CASSHDPSGTQYF. The CDR3 DNA reads as TGTGCCAGCAGTCACGATCCCTCGGGGACCCAGTACTTC.

The chain carries TRBV19 and TRBJ2-1; 7 bases line up with TRBD2. This CDR3 is 15 amino acids long. Germline V CDR1 and CDR2: LNHDA, SQIVND (reference sequence). The V and J ends lost 3 bases and 8 bases, in that order; junction bases with no gene match: 10. CDR3 sequence (DNA): TGTGCCAGTAGTATTTGGACTAGAACTGGCCATGAGCAGTTCTTC. Protein sequence: CASSIWTRTGHEQFF.

This rearrangement joins TRBV29-1 to TRBJ1-2; D unresolved. Germline-derived CDR1 and CDR2 are SQVTM and ANQGSEA. The V gene lost 0 bases and the J gene lost 10 bases, with 9 bases spanning the gap. The CDR3 sequence is 11 residues long. The CDR3 reads CSVEERRYYTF. DNA for the CDR3: TGCAGCGTTGAAGAGAGGCGTTACTACACCTTC.

V usage is TRBV14 and J usage is TRBJ2-3; TRBD1 is a possible D gene (7 bases). This CDR3 contains 17 residues. The V end was cut by 2 bases, the J end by 5 bases, with 20 bases between. From germline, CDR1 is SGHDN and CDR2 FVKESK. The CDR3 loop reads CASSQRYRDQGGDTQYF. For the CDR3, the DNA is TGTGCCAGCAGCCAACGGTATCGGGACCAGGGGGGAGATACGCAGTATTTT.

In nucleotides, the CDR3 is TGTGCCAGCAGCCCGACAGGGTGGAACACTGAAGCTTTCTTT. Its protein product is CASSPTGWNTEAFF. J is TRBJ1-1 and V is TRBV7-9, with TRBD1 matching 7 bases. Germline V gene data show CDR1 as SEHNR and CDR2 as FQNEAQ (reference sequence). CDR3 length: 14 residues. Trimming at V came to 5 bases and at J to 1 base, leaving 4 bases not matched to a gene.

The rearrangement joins TRBV18 to TRBJ2-6, with D unresolved. V lost 6 bases and J lost 0, with 12 bases in between. CDR1 is KGHSH, CDR2 LQKENI, per germline. CDR3 length equals 16 residues. CDR3 loop: CASSVELYSGANVLTF. The CDR3, as DNA: TGTGCCAGCTCGGTTGAACTTTACTCTGGGGCCAACGTCCTGACTTTC.

J is TRBJ2-2 and V is TRBV10-2, with D uncertain. Between the trimmed V and J ends, which lost 4 bases and 8 bases, there was a span of 11 bases. This CDR3 has 13 amino acids. Germline CDR1 and CDR2: WSHSY and SAAADI. Written as DNA, the CDR3 is TGCGCCAGCAGTGCCCCTCCGAGGGGGGAGCTGTTTTTT. Its translation is CASSAPPRGELFF.

This chain connects TRBV9 to TRBJ2-3; TRBD2 aligns across 9 bases. This CDR3 contains 17 residues. After removal of 0 bases from V and 3 bases from J, the junction contained 8 bases not matched to a gene. Germline V gene sequence: CDR1 SGDLS, CDR2 YYNGEE. CDR3 bases: TGTGCCAGCAGCGTAGGGATGTCTAGCGGGAAGACAGATACGCAGTATTTT. Protein product: CASSVGMSSGKTDTQYF.

This rearrangement joins TRBV6-5 to TRBJ2-1, with 10 bases aligning to TRBD2. The CDR3 spans 15 residues. Trimming took 7 bases from V and 9 from J; bases not matched to a gene: 12. Germline V CDR1 and CDR2: MNHEY, SVGAGI. CDR3 sequence reads: CASNGAGGPRPEQFF. The DNA of the CDR3 is TGTGCCAGCAATGGAGCGGGAGGGCCTCGCCCTGAGCAGTTCTTC.

The chain recombines TRBV6-5 with TRBJ1-5; the D gene is possibly TRBD1 (6 bases). Trimming pared 10 bases from V and 11 bases from J, leaving 21 bases between. CDR3 length: 13 residues. The germline V gene has CDR1 MNHEY and CDR2 SVGAGI. The chain's CDR3 is CAIAVMGGEAQHF. CDR3 sequence (DNA): TGTGCCATCGCTGTCATGGGGGGCGAAGCCCAGCATTTT.

The chain uses TRBV18 and TRBJ1-2, with 8 bases aligning to TRBD1. The CDR3 has 14 amino acids. The V gene end was trimmed by 3 bases and the J gene end by 3 bases; junction bases not matched to a gene: 3. The germline gives CDR1 KGHSH, CDR2 LQKENI. CDR3 loop: CASSPLGQDYGYTF. In DNA form, the CDR3 reads TGTGCCAGCTCACCCCTGGGACAGGACTATGGCTACACCTTC.

The V call is TRBV5-1, the J call TRBJ2-7, with D unclear. The CDR3 extends over 15 amino acids. Germline V gene lookup returns CDR1 SGHRS and CDR2 YFSETQ. Trimming took 0 bases from V and 2 from J, leaving 12 bases between them. The CDR3 sequence: CASSLEMGGTYEQYF. The CDR3 DNA follows: TGCGCCAGCAGCTTGGAAATGGGCGGAACCTACGAGCAGTACTTC.

This chain links TRBV18 with TRBJ1-2; D gene ambiguous. This CDR3 contains 14 residues. V was trimmed by 3 bases and J by 1 base, leaving 9 bases between them. From germline, CDR1 is KGHSH and CDR2 LQKENI. CDR3 sequence (DNA): TGTGCCAGCTCACCCGCGGAACTTAACTATGGCTACACCTTC. Translated: CASSPAELNYGYTF.

The chain has TRBV4-1 and TRBJ2-4; D is perhaps TRBD2 (9 bases). The V gene's germline CDR1 is MGHRA and CDR2 YSYEKL. CDR3 length: 22 residues. V dropped 1 base and J dropped 1 base, with 29 bases sitting between them. The CDR3 spells CASSQVAGGPGDNRGAKNIQYF. The CDR3 DNA follows: TGCGCCAGCAGCCAAGTGGCGGGAGGGCCAGGGGATAACAGGGGGGCCAAAAACATTCAGTACTTC.

This clone was observed once. This chain connects TRBV19 to TRBJ1-1, with D perhaps matching TRBD1 (6 bases). The CDR3 is 14 amino acids. Looked up from germline, CDR1 is LNHDA and CDR2 is SQIVND (reference sequence). V dropped 7 bases and J dropped 5 bases, with 17 bases sitting between them. CDR3 residues: CASIMLGGHTEAFF. CDR3 nucleotide sequence: TGTGCCAGTATCATGCTAGGGGGTCATACTGAAGCTTTCTTT.

The V call is TRBV18, the J call TRBJ1-5, with D possibly TRBD1 on 5 matching bases. Germline V CDR1 and CDR2: KGHSH, LQKENI. The CDR3 loop spans 14 amino acids. The ends were cut back, 8 bases at V and 6 bases at J, with 17 bases in the middle. The CDR3 DNA follows: TGTGCCAGCCCGCACGAGGGTAGGGGTCAGCCCCAGCATTTT. It yields the protein CASPHEGRGQPQHF.

The chain joins TRBV5-5 to TRBJ1-1; tentatively, D is TRBD1 (5 bases). The germline CDR1 and CDR2 sequences are SGHKS and YYEKEE (reference sequence). V lost 2 bases and J lost 2, with 7 bases in between. CDR3 length: 13 amino acids. CDR3 nucleotides: TGTGCCAGCAGCTTAGACAGTAACACTGAAGCTTTCTTT. It translates to CASSLDSNTEAFF.

Of note for this clone: The junction shows a germline mismatch at one end, possibly a read error. The chain recombines TRBV5-8 with TRBJ2-7; the D gene is possibly TRBD2 (6 bases). CDR3 length: 15 amino acids. CDR1 and CDR2 from the germline V gene are SGHTS and YDEGEE. The CDR3 bases are TGTGCCAGCAGCCCGGAGGGTGGTAGTTCCTCCGAGCAGTACTTC. Translated: CASSPEGGSSSEQYF.

The chain uses TRBV11-3 and TRBJ2-3, with unresolved D. CDR1 is SGHNT, CDR2 YENEEA, per germline. Between the trimmed V and J ends, which lost 0 bases and 4 bases, there was a span of 8 bases. The CDR3 loop spans 14 amino acids. The CDR3 sequence is CASSLEPDSDTQYF. The CDR3 DNA follows: TGTGCCAGCAGCTTAGAACCCGATTCAGATACGCAGTATTTT.

The CDR3 DNA follows: TGTGCCAGCGCAACTACAGGGTGGGACTATGGCTACACCTTC. This codes for CASATTGWDYGYTF. The J gene is TRBJ1-2, the V gene TRBV2; D perhaps matches TRBD1 (6 bases). Trimming pared 8 bases from V and 3 bases from J, leaving 16 bases between. The CDR3 sequence is 14 residues long. Germline V gene lookup returns CDR1 SNHLY and CDR2 FYNNEI.

This clone was found a few times. The rearrangement uses TRBV29-1 and TRBJ2-7, with TRBD1 identical over 7 bases. In germline, CDR1 is SQVTM, CDR2 ANQGSEA. The CDR3 has 12 residues. Trimming cost V 8 bases and J 3 bases; bases outside gene matches: 7. The CDR3 region is CSIKRDSYEQYF. CDR3 in DNA: TGCAGCATAAAAAGGGACAGCTACGAGCAGTACTTC.

This chain uses TRBV19 with TRBJ1-1, with D hard to call. Germline V gene lookup returns CDR1 LNHDA and CDR2 SQIVND (reference sequence). The CDR3 sequence is 15 residues long. V was shortened by 3 bases and J by 2 bases, with 13 bases between the two germline ends. The CDR3 sequence: CASSISSRLNTEAFF. CDR3 DNA sequence: TGTGCCAGTAGTATTTCCAGCAGACTAAACACTGAAGCTTTCTTT.

The chain couples TRBV19 to TRBJ1-5, with D perhaps matching TRBD1 (6 bases). Trimming cost V 5 bases and J 5 bases, with 16 bases left between them. The CDR3 covers 15 residues. The V gene's germline CDR1 is LNHDA and CDR2 SQIVND (reference sequence). In DNA, the CDR3 is TGTGCCAGTAGTTTGGACAGCGTGGTTTATCAGCCCCAGCATTTT. This codes for CASSLDSVVYQPQHF.

This sequence joins TRBV7-6 and TRBJ2-3; 8 bases agree with TRBD2. Germline CDR1 and CDR2: SGHVS and FNYEAQ. This CDR3 region has 14 residues. V lost 3 bases and J lost 6; bases outside the gene matches: 5. The CDR3 sequence: CASSLDPGGDTQYF. The CDR3 DNA follows: TGTGCCAGCAGCTTGGACCCGGGGGGGGATACGCAGTATTTT.

This clone came up a few times. The rearrangement uses TRBV7-9 and TRBJ1-5, with TRBD1 identical over 11 bases. Germline V gene data show CDR1 as SEHNR and CDR2 as FQNEAQ (reference sequence). Germline trimming cut 4 bases from V and 4 bases from J; bases unmatched to any gene: 3. This CDR3 comprises 15 residues. As DNA, the CDR3 is TGTGCCAGCAGCTCGGACAGGGGGCTTAATCAGCCCCAGCATTTT. Translated, it gives CASSSDRGLNQPQHF.

The chain couples TRBV11-2 to TRBJ1-1; D may be TRBD1 (6 bases). In germline, CDR1 is SGHAT, CDR2 FQNNGV. The CDR3 consists of 14 residues. Trimming pared 5 bases from V and 4 bases from J, leaving 14 bases between. CDR3 sequence reads: CASSQEGVGTEAFF. The CDR3, as DNA: TGTGCCAGCAGCCAGGAGGGGGTTGGCACTGAAGCTTTCTTT. Together with reference TRBV11-2 and TRBJ1-1, the CDR3 gives the full variable domain: EAGVAQSPRYKIIEKRQSVAFWCNPISGHATLYWYQQILGQGPKLLIQFQNNGVVDDSQLPKDRFSAERLKGVDSTLKIQPAKLEDSAVYLCASSQEGVGTEAFFGQGTRLTVV.

This clone has a single count. The chain couples TRBV7-2 to TRBJ2-5; 14 bases agree with TRBD2. Germline V gene data show CDR1 as SGHTA and CDR2 as FQGNSA. This CDR3 comprises 16 residues. Trimming at V came to 1 base and at J to 4 bases, leaving 2 bases not matched to a gene. CDR3 sequence (DNA): TGTGCCAGCAGCTTAGTAGGGACTAGCGGGGGAGAGACCCAGTACTTC. Translated, it gives CASSLVGTSGGETQYF. Supplemented by reference TRBV7-2 and TRBJ2-5, the full variable domain reads GAGVSQSPSNKVTEKGKDVELRCDPISGHTALYWYRQSLGQGLEFLIYFQGNSAPDKSGLPSDRFSAERTGGSVSTLTIQRTQQEDSAVYLCASSLVGTSGGETQYFGPGTRLLVL.

The chain uses TRBV5-1 and TRBJ2-3, with 11 bases aligning to TRBD2. The CDR3 loop spans 15 amino acids. V lost 2 bases and J lost 6; bases outside the gene matches: 5. The germline V gene encodes CDR1 SGHRS and CDR2 YFSETQ. This CDR3 reads CASSFTSGSLDTQYF. As DNA, the CDR3 is TGCGCCAGCAGCTTTACTAGCGGGAGTTTGGATACGCAGTATTTT.

This chain uses TRBV6-5 with TRBJ2-1; 8 bases agree with TRBD2. V shed 5 bases and J 3 bases; nucleotides not matched to a gene: 3. CDR1 is MNHEY, CDR2 SVGAGI, per germline. CDR3 size: 14 residues. CDR3 DNA: TGTGCCAGCAGTCCCGGGACTAGCTACAATGAGCAGTTCTTC. Its translation is CASSPGTSYNEQFF.

The chain joins TRBV7-9 to TRBJ2-7; D gene unclear. CDR1 is SEHNR, CDR2 FQNEAQ, per germline (reference sequence). The CDR3 loop spans 15 amino acids. The V end lost 5 bases, the J end lost 5 bases, and 19 bases lay between the germline ends. The CDR3 DNA reads as TGTGCCAGCAGCCCGTCGGGCCTCTTCCTCCACGAGCAGTACTTC. This codes for CASSPSGLFLHEQYF.

J is TRBJ1-4 and V is TRBV7-8; D might be TRBD1 (5 bases). The CDR3 totals 16 residues. Trimming cost V 4 bases and J 1 base, with 13 bases left between them. Germline V gene lookup returns CDR1 SGHVS and CDR2 FQNEAQ. The CDR3 coding sequence is TGTGCCAGCAGCTCTCGAGGGGTTTTAACTAATGAAAAACTGTTTTTT. This encodes CASSSRGVLTNEKLFF.